A selection of T cell receptor beta chains follows, all from one sample in a study of blood T cell repertoires in COVID-19. TCRdb's copy holds only in-frame clones and misses some; the assay was immunoSEQ multiplex PCR. The sample holds fewer than 350,000 clones, 75% to 90% seen once. Material for sequencing was PBMCs or T cells enriched from blood (not recorded which). The receptors come from a woman under 40 with acute COVID-19. The CDR3 runs from the conserved cysteine through the conserved F or W. The order of the fields is V gene, CDR3 length, D gene, clone size, J gene, CDR3 protein, CDR3 DNA. A D gene is named only where the DNA matches it firmly. For some rows the clone size is stated as once, few or many, or as a class when expanded; others skip it.

>TRBV7-2|15|TRBD1|.|TRBJ2-1
CASSKGQGAYNEQFF
TGTGCCAGCAGCAAAGGACAGGGGGCTTACAATGAGCAGTTCTTC
>TRBV15|15|TRBD2|.|TRBJ2-7
CATSSRREGLREQYF
TGTGCCACCAGCAGTCGGCGGGAGGGATTGAGGGAGCAGTACTTC
>TRBV29-1|14|TRBD1|.|TRBJ2-2
CSVVGTASTGELFF
TGCAGCGTTGTTGGGACAGCTAGCACCGGGGAGCTGTTTTTT
>TRBV28|14|TRBD2|once|TRBJ2-3
CASRTSGSTDTQYF
TGTGCCAGCCGGACTAGCGGGAGCACAGATACGCAGTATTTT
>TRBV6-5|14|TRBD2|.|TRBJ2-7
CASSYLGGAYEQYF
TGTGCCAGCAGTTATCTGGGGGGGGCCTACGAGCAGTACTTC
>TRBV19|15|TRBD2|.|TRBJ2-1
CASSISGGSYNEQFF
TGTGCCAGTAGTATTTCGGGGGGCTCCTACAATGAGCAGTTCTTC
>TRBV11-1|16|.|.|TRBJ2-2
CASSLGLYTTTGELFF
TGTGCCAGCAGCTTAGGACTCTATACTACCACCGGGGAGCTGTTTTTT
>TRBV11-3|15|.|.|TRBJ2-1
CASSQGGSPLVEQFF
TGTGCCAGCAGCCAAGGAGGATCACCCCTGGTCGAGCAGTTCTTC
>TRBV21-1|14|.|.|TRBJ1-2
CARTPGQEFHGYTF
TGTGCCAGGACGCCGGGACAGGAGTTCCATGGGTACACCTTC
>TRBV11-3|16|.|few|TRBJ2-7
CASSQDRQALIGEQYF
TGTGCCAGCAGCCAGGACCGACAGGCCTTAATCGGCGAGCAGTACTTC
>TRBV4-2|12|.|.|TRBJ2-7
CASSQGVYEQYF
TGTGCCAGCAGCCAAGGCGTCTACGAGCAGTACTTC
>TRBV6-5|14|.|.|TRBJ2-7
CASSYSGVPYEQYF
TGTGCCAGCAGTTACTCGGGAGTCCCCTACGAGCAGTACTTC
>TRBV2|15|.|.|TRBJ1-4
CASRDFRSTNEKLFF
TGTGCCAGCAGGGACTTCAGATCAACTAATGAAAAACTGTTTTTT
>TRBV28|15|.|.|TRBJ1-5
CASTTGQYSNQPQHF
TGTGCCAGTACGACGGGACAATATAGCAATCAGCCCCAGCATTTT
>TRBV6-1|16|.|.|TRBJ1-1
CASSAAVGGWVTEAFF
TGTGCCAGCAGTGCGGCCGTGGGAGGGTGGGTCACTGAAGCTTTCTTT
>TRBV4-1|15|TRBD1|.|TRBJ1-4
CASSQNRGRDEKLFF
TGCGCCAGCAGCCAAAACAGGGGGCGGGATGAAAAACTGTTTTTT
>TRBV10-3|14|TRBD1|.|TRBJ1-6
CAISGGQGGSPLHF
TGTGCCATCAGTGGGGGACAGGGCGGTTCACCCCTCCACTTT